These 28 T cell receptor beta chains originate from one sample sequenced in a study of T cells after yellow fever vaccination. Via MiXCR, TCRdb re-called the 5' RACE reads, giving one row per CDR3 protein. The sample shows hundreds of thousands of distinct CDR3 sequences, around an eighth of them seen only once. The sample consisted of PBMCs, taken on the day of the yellow fever booster vaccination. These receptors were taken from a man aged 25 to 40 who received the YFV17D yellow fever vaccine.

V is TRBV6-2 or TRBV6-3 and J is TRBJ2-3; possible D gene TRBD1, 6 bases. Germline V gives CDR1 MNHEY, CDR2 SVGEGT. Trimming took 7 bases from V and 8 from J, leaving 19 bases between them. The CDR3 has 14 residues. The chain's CDR3 is CASTPVGQGGTQYF. CDR3 coding DNA: TGTGCCAGCACCCCCGTGGGCCAAGGGGGTACGCAGTATTTT.

Only a few counts were recorded for this clonotype. The V and J genes are TRBV20-1 and TRBJ2-2, with D unresolved. V was shortened by 1 base and J by 5 bases, with 5 bases between the two germline ends. This CDR3 comprises 12 residues. The germline V gene encodes CDR1 DFQATT and CDR2 SNEGSKA (reference sequence). The CDR3 region has the DNA TGCAGTGCTAGAGGCCCTACCGGGGAGCTGTTTTTT. Translating it yields CSARGPTGELFF.

CDR3 amino acids: CASSYTRPADIQYF. The CDR3, as DNA: TGTGCCAGCAGTTATACCAGGCCGGCGGACATTCAGTACTTC. The rearrangement links TRBV6-2 or TRBV6-3 to TRBJ2-4; D is unclear. The germline V gene has CDR1 MNHEY and CDR2 SVGEGT. There are 14 residues in the CDR3. V was clipped by 3 bases and J by 8 bases, with 14 bases between them.

Only a few counts were recorded for this clonotype. V usage is TRBV6-5 and J usage is TRBJ2-1; 10 nucleotides line up with TRBD2. The germline CDR1 and CDR2 sequences are MNHEY and SVGAGI. V lost 2 bases and J lost 3; bases outside the gene matches: 4. The CDR3 consists of 16 residues. The CDR3: CASSYLPSGGYNEQFF. CDR3 coding DNA: TGTGCCAGCAGTTACCTCCCTAGCGGGGGCTACAATGAGCAGTTCTTC.

This clonotype was counted only a few times. CDR3 in DNA: TGCAGTGCGCCGACAGGAGACGGCGAGCAGTACTTC. It is translated as CSAPTGDGEQYF. This chain links TRBV20-1 with TRBJ2-7; D is possibly TRBD1 (6 bases). Germline lookup yields CDR1 DFQATT and CDR2 SNEGSKA (reference sequence). The CDR3 has 12 residues. V shed 6 bases and J shed 6 bases, with 15 bases lying between them.

V and J are TRBV28 and TRBJ2-1, with TRBD2 matching over 9 bases. With 2 bases clipped from V and 9 bases from J, the junction kept 8 bases outside the gene matches. The germline gives CDR1 MDHEN, CDR2 SYDVKM. The CDR3 is made up of 15 amino acids. CDR3 region: CASSLMAGGPGEQFF. For the CDR3, the DNA is TGTGCCAGCAGTTTAATGGCGGGAGGGCCGGGTGAGCAGTTCTTC.

This chain links TRBV28 with TRBJ2-1; tentative D call: TRBD2 (8 bases). The V gene lost 5 bases and the J gene lost 7 bases, with 15 bases spanning the gap. Germline values: CDR1 MDHEN, CDR2 SYDVKM. The CDR3 consists of 14 residues. The CDR3 region is CASSIAGQLNEQFF. CDR3 bases: TGTGCCAGCAGTATAGCGGGACAGTTAAATGAGCAGTTCTTC.

This chain uses TRBV7-8 with TRBJ2-7, with D hard to call. V was cut by 4 bases and J by 5 bases, with 21 bases left in between. The V gene's germline CDR1 is SGHVS and CDR2 FQNEAQ. The CDR3 loop spans 16 amino acids. The DNA for the CDR3 is TGTGCCAGCAGCTACTTCAGGCAAGCCACGAGGAACGAGCAGTACTTC. It is translated as CASSYFRQATRNEQYF.

This clonotype was counted between two and nine times. This chain uses TRBV3-1 with TRBJ2-3; TRBD2 matches at 7 bases. The junction had 2 bases not matched to a gene; V was cut back by 2 bases and J by 0 bases. Per germline, CDR1 LGHDT and CDR2 YNNKEL (reference sequence). The CDR3 loop spans 15 amino acids. The CDR3 loop is CASSQQRGSTDTQYF. CDR3 in DNA: TGTGCCAGCAGCCAACAGCGGGGAAGCACAGATACGCAGTATTTT.

In this sample, this clonotype turned up a few times. The V and J genes are TRBV14 and TRBJ2-1, with 9 bases that match TRBD2. CDR1 SGHDN and CDR2 FVKESK come from the germline V gene. This CDR3 spans 18 amino acids. The V segment lost 4 bases and the J segment 5 bases; nucleotides outside the gene matches: 15. The CDR3 loop is CASSRGWSSGNRNNEQFF. The CDR3 DNA reads as TGTGCCAGCAGCCGTGGGTGGTCTAGCGGGAATCGCAACAATGAGCAGTTCTTC.

J is TRBJ1-5 and V is TRBV6-5; D is uncertain. The CDR3 runs to 14 residues. In germline, CDR1 is MNHEY, CDR2 SVGAGI. Deletions cut 2 bases from V and 3 bases from J, with 8 bases between. The CDR3 protein is CASSYDVTNQPQHF. CDR3 in DNA: TGTGCCAGCAGTTACGATGTGACCAATCAGCCCCAGCATTTT.

This clonotype showed up just a few times. The chain couples TRBV15 to TRBJ2-1, with 11 bases aligning to TRBD2. V lost 3 bases and J lost 8; bases outside the gene matches: 9. This CDR3 is 16 amino acids long. The germline V gene has CDR1 LNHNV and CDR2 YYDKDF (reference sequence). Here the CDR3 DNA reads TGTGCCACCAGCAGCGACACTAGCGGGAGTCGATATGAGCAGTTCTTC. It codes for CATSSDTSGSRYEQFF.

This clonotype was recorded a few times. The rearrangement uses TRBV29-1 and TRBJ2-3; 8 bases line up with TRBD1. After removal of 6 bases from V and 3 bases from J, the junction contained 17 bases not matched to a gene. Germline lookup yields CDR1 SQVTM and CDR2 ANQGSEA. This CDR3 is built from 17 residues. The CDR3 region is CSVQSSAAQGATDTQYF. CDR3 coding DNA: TGCAGCGTCCAATCCTCGGCGGCGCAGGGGGCTACAGATACGCAGTATTTT.

This rearrangement joins TRBV19 to TRBJ1-5; D uncertain. Looked up from germline, CDR1 is LNHDA and CDR2 is SQIVND (reference sequence). The CDR3 runs 13 residues. The V end lost 8 bases, the J end lost 7 bases, and 15 bases lay between the germline ends. The CDR3: CASVRSLGQPQHF. The DNA for the CDR3 is TGTGCCAGTGTTCGGAGTCTAGGACAGCCCCAGCATTTT.

In its sample, this clonotype was seen a few times. This chain uses TRBV6-1 with TRBJ2-2; 10 positions agree with TRBD2. The CDR3 covers 16 residues. Germline V lookup: CDR1 MNHNS, CDR2 SASEGT. Losses at the gene ends were 5 bases for V and 4 bases for J; bases not matched to a gene: 7. CDR3 protein: CASSLSGRPGTGELFF. The CDR3 coding sequence is TGTGCCAGCAGTCTTAGCGGGAGGCCGGGCACCGGGGAGCTGTTTTTT.

This clonotype has just a few counts. This chain links TRBV29-1 with TRBJ2-3; 8 bases fit TRBD2. V was pared by 4 bases and J by 5 bases, with 8 bases of the junction left unmatched. This CDR3 has 14 amino acids. Germline V CDR1 and CDR2: SQVTM, ANQGSEA. For the CDR3, the DNA is TGCAGCGTTGTAACGGGAGGGCCCGGAGATACGCAGTATTTT. Its translation: CSVVTGGPGDTQYF.

This clonotype has only a few counts. The chain couples TRBV7-7 to TRBJ2-1; D is possibly TRBD2 (5 bases). The germline gives CDR1 SSHAT, CDR2 FNYEAQ (reference sequence). V was pared by 5 bases and J by 0 bases, with 20 bases between. The CDR3 has 18 residues. The CDR3 nucleotides read TGTGCCAGCAGCCCCGGACTGACTCTTCCTCACTCCTACAATGAGCAGTTCTTC. Its translation is CASSPGLTLPHSYNEQFF.

V gene TRBV7-2 combines with J gene TRBJ1-6, with D perhaps matching TRBD1 (5 bases). This CDR3 is built from 15 residues. Per the germline V gene, CDR1 is SGHTA and CDR2 is FQGNSA. V lost 1 base and J lost 6, with 10 bases in between. As DNA, the CDR3 is TGTGCCAGCAGCTTAGTCGGGGGTAGTAATTCACCCCTCCACTTT. This sequence encodes CASSLVGGSNSPLHF.

This sequence joins TRBV28 and TRBJ2-5; D not resolved. Trimming left V 8 bases short and J 1 base short, with 11 bases between. Germline V CDR1 and CDR2: MDHEN, SYDVKM. The CDR3 runs to 13 residues. The CDR3 is CASGWRIQETQYF. The CDR3 DNA follows: TGTGCCAGCGGTTGGAGAATCCAAGAGACCCAGTACTTC.

This sequence joins TRBV20-1 and TRBJ2-7; D perhaps matches TRBD1 (6 bases). CDR1 is DFQATT, CDR2 SNEGSKA, per germline (reference sequence). The CDR3 length is 12 residues. Trimming removed 6 bases from V and 6 bases from J, with 15 bases in between. CDR3 amino acids: CSATTGLGEQYF. CDR3 DNA: TGCAGTGCGACGACAGGCTTGGGCGAGCAGTACTTC.

This clonotype was seen only a few times. The gene calls are TRBV10-3 and TRBJ2-7; 8 bases agree with TRBD1. V shed 4 bases, J shed 1 base, and the junction held 3 bases outside the gene matches. CDR3 size: 14 residues. Germline-derived CDR1 and CDR2 are ENHRY and SYGVKD. The CDR3 loop reads CAISVRDRSYEQYF. As DNA, the CDR3 is TGTGCCATCAGTGTCCGGGACAGGTCCTACGAGCAGTACTTC.

The rearrangement links TRBV5-1 to TRBJ2-3; TRBD1 agrees at 7 bases. Per the germline V gene, CDR1 is SGHRS and CDR2 is YFSETQ. The J segment lost 4 bases and the V segment lost 4 bases, leaving 6 bases of the junction unmatched. The CDR3 loop spans 14 amino acids. CDR3 sequence reads: CASSVRDSPDTQYF. The CDR3 region has the DNA TGCGCCAGCAGCGTCCGGGACAGCCCAGATACGCAGTATTTT.

This clonotype was detected a few times. V gene TRBV20-1 combines with J gene TRBJ2-5; TRBD1 is a possible D gene (6 bases). Germline assignment: CDR1 DFQATT and CDR2 SNEGSKA (reference sequence). The CDR3 is 12 residues long. Trimming pared 8 bases from V and 5 bases from J, leaving 15 bases between. The CDR3 region has the DNA TGCAGTCCAAAAGGACAGAGCGAGACCCAGTACTTC. Residues: CSPKGQSETQYF.

The V gene is TRBV7-6, the J gene TRBJ2-1; TRBD2 matches at 10 bases. This CDR3 region has 18 residues. After removal of 2 bases from V and 6 bases from J, the junction contained 13 bases not matched to a gene. CDR1 is SGHVS, CDR2 FNYEAQ, per germline. CDR3 bases: TGTGCCAGCAGCTTACGTGGACTAGCGGATAGTGGGACCAATGAGCAGTTCTTC. Its protein is CASSLRGLADSGTNEQFF.

The chain carries TRBV25-1 and TRBJ2-7, with a tentative D call TRBD2 (6 bases). The CDR3 has 19 residues. The germline V and J ends were trimmed by 5 bases and 4 bases, with 30 bases remaining between them. Per the germline V gene, CDR1 is MGHDK and CDR2 is SYGVNS. CDR3 coding DNA: TGTGCCAGCAGTTCCCTGGTTGTCACGGGAGACCTTATTGGGTACGAGCAGTACTTC. It codes for CASSSLVVTGDLIGYEQYF.

There are a few counts of this clonotype. CDR3 in amino acids: CASSLSDRENSPLHF. CDR3 sequence (DNA): TGTGCCAGCAGCCTATCGGACAGGGAAAATTCACCCCTCCACTTT. V and J are TRBV13 and TRBJ1-6; 8 bases map to TRBD1. CDR1 and CDR2 (germline): PRHDT, FYEKMQ (reference sequence). V dropped 5 bases and J dropped 7; count of bases not matched to a gene: 7. The CDR3 is 15 amino acids.

This clonotype was recorded only once. V and J are TRBV27 and TRBJ1-4; D unresolved. Germline V lookup: CDR1 MNHEY, CDR2 SMNVEV (reference sequence). V shed 3 bases and J shed 8 bases, with 13 bases lying between them. The CDR3 totals 14 residues. CDR3 region: CASSFAGEGEKLFF. The CDR3 DNA reads TGTGCCAGCAGTTTTGCGGGAGAAGGGGAAAAACTGTTTTTT.

The table lists this clonotype with a few counts. The J gene is TRBJ2-7, the V gene TRBV14, with no clear D. The CDR3 covers 15 residues. Germline CDR1 reads SGHDN; CDR2 reads FVKESK. Trimming shortened V by 3 bases and J by 12 bases, and 24 bases separated the two germline ends. The CDR3 DNA follows: TGTGCCAGCAGCCATCCAGTGGGCCCCCAATCACGACTGTACTTC. The encoded protein is CASSHPVGPQSRLYF.